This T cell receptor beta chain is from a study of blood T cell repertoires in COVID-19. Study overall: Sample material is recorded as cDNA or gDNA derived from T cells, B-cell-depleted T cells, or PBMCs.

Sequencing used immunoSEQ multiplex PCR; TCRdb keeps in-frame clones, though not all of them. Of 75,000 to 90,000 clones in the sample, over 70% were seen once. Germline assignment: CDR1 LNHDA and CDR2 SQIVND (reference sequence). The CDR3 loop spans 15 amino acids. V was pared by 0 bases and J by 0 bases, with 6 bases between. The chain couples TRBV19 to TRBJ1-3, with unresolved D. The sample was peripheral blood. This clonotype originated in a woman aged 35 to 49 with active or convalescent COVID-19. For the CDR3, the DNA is TGTGCCAGTAGTATAGATGCAGTCTCTGGAAACACCATATATTTT. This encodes CASSIDAVSGNTIYF. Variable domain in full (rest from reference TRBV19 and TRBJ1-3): DGGITQSPKYLFRKEGQNVTLSCEQNLNHDAMYWYRQDPGQGLRLIYYSQIVNDFQKGDIAEGYSVSREKKESFPLTVTSAQKNPTAFYLCASSIDAVSGNTIYFGEGSWLTVV.